This entry describes one TCR beta chain. One junction end disagrees with the germline gene, perhaps due to a read error. Authors' methods: The authors estimated nucleated cell counts from reference gene primer amplification. Using immunoSEQ multiplex PCR, the repertoire was profiled, and TCRdb retains in-frame clones only, with some absent. D and trimming come from the DNA, and the V and J calls and clone size come from that table. The repertoire consists of some 150,000 clones, with roughly 84% occurring once and the leading ten covering 7.2%. The data were obtained in a study of blood T cell repertoires in COVID-19. Study in general: Samples of COVID-19 (acute and convalescent) were obtained from the United States, Italy and Spain. Sample material is recorded as cDNA or gDNA derived from T cells, B-cell-depleted T cells, or PBMCs.

Germline V CDR1 and CDR2: SSHAT, FNYEAQ (reference sequence). The CDR3 runs 15 residues. Sequenced sample: peripheral blood. The TCR comes from a woman aged 45-65 years in a cohort sampled during active or convalescent COVID-19. This chain joins TRBV7-7 and TRBJ2-7; the match to TRBD2 covers 8 bases. CDR3 sequence: CASSLGGGNYYEQYF. The DNA for the CDR3 is TGTGCTAGCAGCTTAGGCGGGGGGAACTACTACGAGCAGTACTTC.